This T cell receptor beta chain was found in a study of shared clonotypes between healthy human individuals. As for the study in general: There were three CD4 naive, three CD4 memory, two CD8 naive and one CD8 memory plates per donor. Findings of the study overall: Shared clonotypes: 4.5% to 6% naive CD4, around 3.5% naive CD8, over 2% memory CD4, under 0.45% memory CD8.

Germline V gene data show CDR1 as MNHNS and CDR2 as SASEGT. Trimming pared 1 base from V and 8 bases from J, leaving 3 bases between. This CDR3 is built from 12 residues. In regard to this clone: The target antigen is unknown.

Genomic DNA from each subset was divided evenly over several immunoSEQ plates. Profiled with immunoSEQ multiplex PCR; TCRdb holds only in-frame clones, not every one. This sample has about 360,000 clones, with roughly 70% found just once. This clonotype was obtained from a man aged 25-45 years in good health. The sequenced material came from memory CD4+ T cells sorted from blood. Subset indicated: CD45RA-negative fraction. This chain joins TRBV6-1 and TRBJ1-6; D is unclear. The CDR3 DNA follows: TGTGCCAGCAGTGAAGATTATTCACCCCTCCACTTT. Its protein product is CASSEDYSPLHF.